This T cell receptor beta chain was obtained from a study of OX40 agonist ivuxolimab in advanced cancers. Across the study: Ivuxolimab, which is an agonistic anti-OX40 (CD134) antibody, was administered to the patients.

Germline loops: CDR1 SGHTA, CDR2 FQGNSA. Trimming removed 4 bases from V and 7 bases from J; junction bases left unmatched: 8. The CDR3 covers 15 residues. Assay used: immunoSEQ multiplex PCR; TCRdb lists only in-frame clones, some missing. The table includes about 61,000 clones, more than 70% detected once. Sequenced here: CD4+ or CD8+ T cells sorted from blood, sampled in a trial of the OX40 agonist ivuxolimab. The chain recombines TRBV7-2 with TRBJ2-1, with 9 bases identical to TRBD1. The clonotype was recovered from an adult with an advanced solid tumor such as melanoma, head and neck, liver or kidney cancer. This chain's CDR3 is CASSSGQGILNEQFF. CDR3 in DNA: TGTGCCAGCAGCTCCGGACAGGGGATCTTAAATGAGCAGTTCTTC.